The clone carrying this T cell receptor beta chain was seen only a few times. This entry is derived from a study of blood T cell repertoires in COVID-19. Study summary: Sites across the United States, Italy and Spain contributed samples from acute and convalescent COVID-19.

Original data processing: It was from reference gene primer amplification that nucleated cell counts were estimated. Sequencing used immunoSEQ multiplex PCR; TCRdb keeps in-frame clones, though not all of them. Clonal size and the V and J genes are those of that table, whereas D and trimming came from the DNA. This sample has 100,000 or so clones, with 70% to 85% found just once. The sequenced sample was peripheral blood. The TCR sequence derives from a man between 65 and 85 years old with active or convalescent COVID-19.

CDR3 sequence (DNA): TGTGCCAGCAGCGCCCAAACAGCGGGGGCGCGGGGAGAGACCCAGTACTTC. The encoded protein is CASSAQTAGARGETQYF. The chain recombines TRBV5-4 with TRBJ2-5, with 8 bases matching TRBD2. This CDR3 has 17 residues. Germline trimming cut 4 bases from V and 4 bases from J; bases unmatched to any gene: 15. The germline CDR1 and CDR2 sequences are SGHNT and YYREEE (reference sequence).